A single sample gave rise to the 19 T cell receptor beta chains below, sequenced in a study of memory CD4+ T cells and cytomegalovirus serostatus. Single viable CD3+CD4+CD8-CD45RO+ cells were sorted as the memory CD4+ T cells. Clones were read by immunoSEQ multiplex PCR, and TCRdb kept only the in-frame ones, dropping some. The sample records almost 45,000 clones, about 79% being singletons. Sequencing used memory CD4+ T cells from blood. The receptors were sampled from an adult in good health and CMV-seronegative.

This sequence joins TRBV5-4 and TRBJ2-7, with D tentatively TRBD1 (6 bases). Germline V gene lookup returns CDR1 SGHNT and CDR2 YYREEE (reference sequence). There are 14 residues in the CDR3. V was shortened by 2 bases and J by 0 bases, with 9 bases between the two germline ends. The CDR3 DNA follows: TGTGCCAGCAGCTTTGACAGGATCTCCTACGAGCAGTACTTC. Translated: CASSFDRISYEQYF.

The rearrangement joins TRBV7-2 to TRBJ1-5, with a tentative D call TRBD1 (6 bases). In germline, CDR1 is SGHTA, CDR2 FQGNSA. This CDR3 is 14 amino acids long. V was shortened by 3 bases and J by 2 bases, with 8 bases between the two germline ends. This CDR3 is CASSLDSRNQPQHF. The CDR3 DNA reads as TGTGCCAGCAGCTTGGACAGCCGCAATCAGCCCCAGCATTTT.

The chain joins TRBV18 to TRBJ1-1; maybe TRBD1 (5 bases). Trimming cost V 5 bases and J 1 base, with 8 bases left between them. Germline V gene sequence: CDR1 KGHSH, CDR2 LQKENI. This CDR3 has 13 amino acids. CDR3 sequence (DNA): TGTGCCAGCTCAGGGACGGAGAACACTGAAGCTTTCTTT. It translates to CASSGTENTEAFF.

The rearrangement joins TRBV18 to TRBJ2-3, with a weak D call TRBD2 (6 bases). V was cut by 5 bases and J by 3 bases, with 6 bases left in between. The CDR3 loop spans 12 amino acids. CDR1 is KGHSH, CDR2 LQKENI, per germline. The CDR3 is CASSGTTDTQYF. CDR3 DNA: TGTGCCAGCTCAGGGACTACAGATACGCAGTATTTT.

V and J are TRBV28 and TRBJ2-7; weak D call: TRBD1 (7 bases). Trimming pared 5 bases from V and 0 bases from J, leaving 14 bases between. The CDR3 is 15 residues long. Per germline, CDR1 MDHEN and CDR2 SYDVKM. The DNA for the CDR3 is TGTGCCAGCAGTGCGGGACAGACTTCCTCCTACGAGCAGTACTTC. This encodes CASSAGQTSSYEQYF.

This clone was counted only a few times. This chain connects TRBV7-8 to TRBJ2-5, with unresolved D. The CDR3 runs to 12 residues. Trimming pared 6 bases from V and 5 bases from J, leaving 10 bases between. Germline V CDR1 and CDR2: SGHVS, FQNEAQ. The DNA for the CDR3 is TGTGCCAGCAGTCACTACACCGAGACCCAGTACTTC. It translates to CASSHYTETQYF.

The genes are TRBV7-3 and TRBJ2-6; 9 bases align to TRBD2. CDR1 is SGHTA, CDR2 FQGTGA, per germline. This CDR3 has 17 amino acids. Trimming removed 2 bases from V and 4 bases from J; junction bases left unmatched: 6. The CDR3 DNA follows: TGTGCCAGCAGCTTATTTGCGGGAGGGAGCGGGGCCAACGTCCTGACTTTC. Its protein is CASSLFAGGSGANVLTF.

J is TRBJ1-5 and V is TRBV2; 7 nucleotides match TRBD1. The CDR3 totals 14 residues. Germline V gene sequence: CDR1 SNHLY, CDR2 FYNNEI. V trimming: 5 bases; J trimming: 2 bases; junction bases outside the gene matches: 3. The CDR3 DNA sequence: TGTGCCAGCAGTCCTGACAGGGGCAATCAGCCCCAGCATTTT. Its translation: CASSPDRGNQPQHF.

CDR3 loop: CASSGLTGGFGYTF. CDR3 DNA: TGTGCCAGCAGTGGACTGACAGGGGGATTTGGCTACACCTTC. This chain connects TRBV2 to TRBJ1-2; 9 bases line up with TRBD1. The CDR3 contains 14 residues. The J segment lost 7 bases and the V segment lost 4 bases, leaving 7 bases of the junction unmatched. Germline-derived CDR1 and CDR2 are SNHLY and FYNNEI.

This chain links TRBV7-9 with TRBJ1-2, with no clear D. The germline gives CDR1 SEHNR, CDR2 FQNEAQ (reference sequence). V lost 0 bases to trimming and J lost 5 bases, with 13 bases between them. This CDR3 has 15 amino acids. The DNA of the CDR3 is TGTGCCAGCAGCTTAGCGCAGGCGGTGAGGTATGGCTACACCTTC. This encodes CASSLAQAVRYGYTF.

The chain has TRBV19 and TRBJ2-5; D may be TRBD1 (5 bases). The CDR3 contains 14 residues. With 3 bases removed from V and 5 bases from J, the gap between germline ends came to 13 bases. Germline lookup yields CDR1 LNHDA and CDR2 SQIVND (reference sequence). CDR3 amino acids: CASSIQGMSETQYF. The CDR3 nucleotides are TGTGCCAGTAGTATTCAGGGTATGTCCGAGACCCAGTACTTC.

The chain has TRBV29-1 and TRBJ1-1; D might be TRBD1 (5 bases). V lost 8 bases and J lost 1, with 11 bases in between. CDR3 size: 12 residues. Germline assignment: CDR1 SQVTM and CDR2 ANQGSEA. The CDR3 DNA reads as TGCAGCACCCGGAGGGGGAACACTGAAGCTTTCTTT. This codes for CSTRRGNTEAFF.

This clone was counted only a few times. The chain couples TRBV9 to TRBJ2-6; D perhaps matches TRBD1 (5 bases). V shed 7 bases and J shed 4 bases, with 18 bases lying between them. The CDR3 has 16 amino acids. Germline values: CDR1 SGDLS, CDR2 YYNGEE. For the CDR3, the DNA is TGTGCCAGCGGCAAGACGCAGGGATCCGGGGCCAACGTCCTGACTTTC. This encodes CASGKTQGSGANVLTF.

This clone has just a few counts. This sequence joins TRBV20-1 and TRBJ1-1; D not certain. Trimming took 3 bases from V and 10 from J, leaving 12 bases between them. The CDR3 has 11 residues. CDR1 is DFQATT, CDR2 SNEGSKA, per germline (reference sequence). CDR3 region: CSARGAFLAFF. The CDR3 bases are TGCAGTGCTAGGGGCGCATTCTTAGCTTTCTTT.

The V and J genes are TRBV30 and TRBJ1-5; D is unresolved. The V and J ends lost 0 bases and 3 bases respectively, with 9 bases between them. Germline V lookup: CDR1 GTSNPN, CDR2 SVGIG (reference sequence). The length of the CDR3 is 14 residues. CDR3 in DNA: TGTGCCTGGAGTGTAAACATGCTCAATCAGCCCCAGCATTTT. Translating gives CAWSVNMLNQPQHF.

This rearrangement joins TRBV6-1 to TRBJ1-1; D call uncertain. The germline V gene has CDR1 MNHNS and CDR2 SASEGT. Trimming took 4 bases from V and 0 from J, leaving 12 bases between them. The CDR3 has 15 amino acids. CDR3 DNA: TGTGCCAGCAGTGTAGTTCAGGTCATGAACACTGAAGCTTTCTTT. This codes for CASSVVQVMNTEAFF.

J is TRBJ2-2 and V is TRBV6-1; tentative D call: TRBD1 (5 bases). CDR1 and CDR2 from the germline V gene are MNHNS and SASEGT. Trimming took 6 bases from V and 1 from J, leaving 12 bases between them. The CDR3 covers 15 residues. The CDR3 DNA is TGTGCCAGCAGCCTAGGGGTCCTGAACACCGGGGAGCTGTTTTTT. Amino acid sequence: CASSLGVLNTGELFF.

The chain couples TRBV25-1 to TRBJ2-3; 8 positions match TRBD2. The length of the CDR3 is 14 residues. Germline V gives CDR1 MGHDK, CDR2 SYGVNS. The trim removed 9 bases at V and 0 bases at J, leaving 5 bases unmatched. CDR3 residues: CASSGGGSTDTQYF. In nucleotides, the CDR3 is TGTGCCAGTTCCGGGGGGGGGAGCACAGATACGCAGTATTTT.

V is TRBV7-2 and J is TRBJ1-2; 7 bases are a match to TRBD1. This CDR3 is built from 15 residues. The germline gives CDR1 SGHTA, CDR2 FQGNSA. V gave up 6 bases and J gave up 6 bases; unmatched junction bases: 13. As DNA, the CDR3 is TGTGCCAGCAGGTCTCCGCGGGACAGATTGAATGGCTACACCTTC. This codes for CASRSPRDRLNGYTF.